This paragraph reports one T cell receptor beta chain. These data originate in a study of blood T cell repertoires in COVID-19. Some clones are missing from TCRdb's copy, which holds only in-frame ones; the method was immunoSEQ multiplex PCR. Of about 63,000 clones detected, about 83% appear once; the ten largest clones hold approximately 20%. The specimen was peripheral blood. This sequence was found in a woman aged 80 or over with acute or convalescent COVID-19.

CDR3 coding DNA: TGTGCCAGCAGTTCCGGGACAGGGAAAACAGGGGCCAACGTCCTGACTTTC. It translates to CASSSGTGKTGANVLTF. The chain couples TRBV27 to TRBJ2-6, with 9 bases aligning to TRBD1. V was pared by 4 bases and J by 4 bases, with 8 bases of the junction left unmatched. The CDR3 is 17 residues long. Germline V gene data show CDR1 as MNHEY and CDR2 as SMNVEV (reference sequence).